This passage covers 15 T cell receptor beta chains from one sample sequenced in a study of shared clonotypes between healthy human individuals. Repertoires were generated with immunoSEQ multiplex PCR, while TCRdb's copy carries only in-frame clones and drops some. The sample shows hundreds of thousands of clones, 76% of them seen only once. The sequencing input was PBMCs. All receptors derive from a woman in her forties in good health. Some clones in this sample may be carry-over from other donors' samples.

The chain recombines TRBV5-4 with TRBJ2-5; D not resolved. Per germline, CDR1 SGHNT and CDR2 YYREEE (reference sequence). The CDR3 runs to 15 residues. V was pared by 3 bases and J by 5 bases, with 17 bases between. The DNA for the CDR3 is TGTGCCAGCAGCTCCCAATGGGGTAGTAGGGAGACCCAGTACTTC. Protein product: CASSSQWGSRETQYF.

This clone was counted a single time. V is TRBV28 and J is TRBJ2-1; 7 nucleotides agree with TRBD2. The CDR3 runs to 14 residues. Losses at the gene ends were 6 bases for V and 7 bases for J; bases not matched to a gene: 9. Germline V gene lookup returns CDR1 MDHEN and CDR2 SYDVKM. The CDR3 region has the DNA TGTGCCAGCAGCCGGGGCGGGAGCCATAATGAGCAGTTCTTC. Its translation: CASSRGGSHNEQFF. Full variable domain (missing parts from reference TRBV28 and TRBJ2-1): DVKVTQSSRYLVKRTGEKVFLECVQDMDHENMFWYRQDPGLGLRLIYFSYDVKMKEKGDIPEGYSVSREKKERFSLILESASTNQTSMYLCASSRGGSHNEQFFGPGTRLTVL.

This clone was observed a few times. Other DNA sequences within the sample encode an identical CDR3. The J gene is TRBJ2-1, the V gene TRBV6-4, with 7 bases identical to TRBD2. The germline gives CDR1 MRHNA, CDR2 SNTAGT. The V gene end was trimmed by 5 bases and the J gene end by 2 bases; junction bases not matched to a gene: 0. CDR3 length equals 13 residues. CDR3 DNA: TGTGCCAGCAGTCTAGCGGCCTACAATGAGCAGTTCTTC. Protein: CASSLAAYNEQFF.

The chain combines TRBV10-3 with TRBJ2-7, with TRBD2 matching 15 bases. The CDR3 is 15 residues long. With V trimmed by 1 base and J by 6 bases, 1 base remained unmatched. The germline V gene has CDR1 ENHRY and CDR2 SYGVKD. This chain's CDR3 is CAISEWGLAGGEQYF. The CDR3 DNA follows: TGTGCCATCAGTGAGTGGGGACTAGCGGGAGGCGAGCAGTACTTC.

A word on this clone: The junction differs from germline at one of its ends, possibly a read error. This chain joins TRBV4-2 and TRBJ1-2; 11 nucleotides line up with TRBD1. The CDR3 extends over 16 amino acids. Looked up from germline, CDR1 is LGHNA and CDR2 is YNFKEQ. The CDR3 coding sequence is TGTGCCAGCAGCCAACCATCGGACAGGGGGCTATATGGCCACACCTTC. It specifies CASSQPSDRGLYGHTF.

This chain links TRBV10-3 with TRBJ2-6; TRBD2 matches at 8 bases. After removal of 4 bases from V and 0 bases from J, the junction contained 8 bases not matched to a gene. The CDR3 has 18 residues. In germline, CDR1 is ENHRY, CDR2 SYGVKD. The CDR3: CAISVGLAGLSGANVLTF. The CDR3 region has the DNA TGTGCCATCAGTGTTGGGCTAGCGGGCCTCTCTGGGGCCAACGTCCTGACTTTC.

The chain couples TRBV2 to TRBJ1-5, with D hard to call. This CDR3 is built from 13 residues. Deletions cut 4 bases from V and 2 bases from J, with 6 bases between. Germline-derived CDR1 and CDR2 are SNHLY and FYNNEI. The CDR3 sequence is CASSGQRNQPQHF. The CDR3 bases are TGTGCCAGCAGTGGCCAGCGCAATCAGCCCCAGCATTTT.

The chain is built from TRBV6-6 and TRBJ2-3, with D possibly called TRBD1 or TRBD2 (5 bases each). V shed 6 bases and J shed 2 bases, with 6 bases lying between them. The germline CDR1 and CDR2 sequences are MNHNY and SVGAGI (reference sequence). CDR3 size: 12 residues. The CDR3 loop reads CASSGATDTQYF. The CDR3 nucleotides read TGTGCCAGCAGCGGGGCCACAGATACGCAGTATTTT.

The rearrangement uses TRBV14 and TRBJ1-1; D is ambiguous. In germline, CDR1 is SGHDN, CDR2 FVKESK. Trimming took off 1 base at V and 4 bases at J, with 16 bases between the two ends. The CDR3 sequence is 16 residues long. CDR3 loop: CASSQVSLWAATEAFF. The DNA of the CDR3 is TGTGCCAGCAGCCAAGTATCCTTGTGGGCCGCCACTGAAGCTTTCTTT. Full variable domain (outside the CDR3, taken from reference TRBV14 and TRBJ1-1): EAGVTQFPSHSVIEKGQTVTLRCDPISGHDNLYWYRRVMGKEIKFLLHFVKESKQDESGMPNNRFLAERTGGTYSTLKVQPAELEDSGVYFCASSQVSLWAATEAFFGQGTRLTVV.

Ten or more counts support this clone. The CDR3 here is CASRPGTSGISEQYF. For the CDR3, the DNA is TGTGCCAGCAGACCCGGGACTAGCGGGATCTCCGAGCAGTACTTC. The J gene is TRBJ2-7, the V gene TRBV28; 13 nucleotides agree with TRBD2. Trimming took 6 bases from V and 6 from J; bases not matched to a gene: 8. Per germline, CDR1 MDHEN and CDR2 SYDVKM. This CDR3 has 15 amino acids.

This chain links TRBV9 with TRBJ2-2; TRBD2 agrees at 8 bases. Germline loops: CDR1 SGDLS, CDR2 YYNGEE. V was pared by 0 bases and J by 4 bases, with 8 bases of the junction left unmatched. The CDR3 totals 17 residues. The CDR3 sequence: CASSVGGLASSTGELFF. Here the CDR3 DNA reads TGTGCCAGCAGCGTAGGAGGACTAGCTAGCAGCACCGGGGAGCTGTTTTTT. The full variable domain, its missing parts supplied by reference TRBV9 and TRBJ2-2, is DSGVTQTPKHLITATGQRVTLRCSPRSGDLSVYWYQQSLDQGLQFLIQYYNGEERAKGNILERFSAQQFPDLHSELNLSSLELGDSALYFCASSVGGLASSTGELFFGEGSRLTVL.

V is TRBV6-5 and J is TRBJ2-1; TRBD1 aligns across 7 bases. The germline gives CDR1 MNHEY, CDR2 SVGAGI. The CDR3 spans 14 residues. V was clipped by 6 bases and J by 7 bases; unmatched bases: 9. CDR3 sequence reads: CASRPTGSRNEQFF. The DNA for the CDR3 is TGTGCCAGCAGACCGACAGGGAGTAGGAATGAGCAGTTCTTC.

The chain uses TRBV11-2 and TRBJ2-3; weak D call: TRBD1 (6 bases). The CDR3 loop spans 16 amino acids. CDR1 and CDR2 from the germline V gene are SGHAT and FQNNGV. V was cut by 1 base and J by 0 bases, with 11 bases left in between. Here the CDR3 reads CASSLVRTVSTDTQYF. The CDR3 coding sequence is TGTGCCAGCAGCTTAGTCAGGACAGTAAGCACAGATACGCAGTATTTT.

The chain carries TRBV15 and TRBJ2-1; unclear D gene. Trimming took off 3 bases at V and 10 bases at J, with 16 bases between the two ends. The germline V gene has CDR1 LNHNV and CDR2 YYDKDF (reference sequence). This CDR3 has 14 amino acids. This CDR3 reads CATSRFFRRVEQFF. In nucleotides, the CDR3 is TGTGCCACCAGCAGGTTCTTCCGTAGAGTCGAGCAGTTCTTC.

The chain uses TRBV11-3 and TRBJ2-5; perhaps TRBD1 as D (6 bases). CDR3 length equals 15 residues. From germline, CDR1 is SGHNT and CDR2 YENEEA. Trimming removed 3 bases from V and 0 bases from J, with 11 bases in between. The CDR3 nucleotides read TGTGCCAGCAGCTTGGGGGCAGGGAACCAAGAGACCCAGTACTTC. This gives the protein CASSLGAGNQETQYF.